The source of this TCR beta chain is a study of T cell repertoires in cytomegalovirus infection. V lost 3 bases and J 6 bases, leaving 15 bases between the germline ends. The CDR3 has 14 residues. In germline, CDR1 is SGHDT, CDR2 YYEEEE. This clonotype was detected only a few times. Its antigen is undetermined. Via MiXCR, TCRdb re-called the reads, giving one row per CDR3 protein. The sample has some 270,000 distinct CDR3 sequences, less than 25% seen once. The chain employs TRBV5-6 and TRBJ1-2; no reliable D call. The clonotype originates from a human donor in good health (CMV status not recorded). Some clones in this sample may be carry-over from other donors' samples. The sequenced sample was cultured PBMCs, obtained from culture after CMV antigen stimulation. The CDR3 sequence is CASSWTTGRDGYTF. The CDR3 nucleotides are TGTGCCAGCAGCTGGACGACGGGGAGGGATGGCTACACCTTC.